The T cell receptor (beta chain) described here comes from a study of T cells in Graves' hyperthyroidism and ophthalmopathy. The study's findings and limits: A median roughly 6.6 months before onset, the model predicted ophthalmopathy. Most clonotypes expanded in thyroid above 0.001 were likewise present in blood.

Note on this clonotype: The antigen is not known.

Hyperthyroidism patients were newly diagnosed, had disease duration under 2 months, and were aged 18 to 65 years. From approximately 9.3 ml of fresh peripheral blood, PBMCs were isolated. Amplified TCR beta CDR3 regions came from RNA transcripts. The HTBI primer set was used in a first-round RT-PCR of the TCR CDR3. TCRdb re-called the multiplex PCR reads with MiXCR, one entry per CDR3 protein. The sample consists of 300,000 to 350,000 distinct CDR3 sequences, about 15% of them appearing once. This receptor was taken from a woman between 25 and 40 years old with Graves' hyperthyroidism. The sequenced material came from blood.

CDR3 DNA: TGTGCCAGCAGCCAATACTTATCCGGGCCCCAGCATTTT. Translated: CASSQYLSGPQHF. The gene calls are TRBV3-1 and TRBJ1-5, with D unclear. CDR1 and CDR2 from the germline V gene are LGHDT and YNNKEL (reference sequence). V shed 2 bases and J shed 9 bases, with 11 bases lying between them. The CDR3 totals 13 residues.